Presented here are 8 T cell receptor beta chains from one specimen sequenced in a study of blood T cell repertoires in COVID-19. Method: immunoSEQ multiplex PCR; TCRdb's copy keeps in-frame clones and lacks some. The sample shows 150,000 to 200,000 clones, approximately 95% of them seen only once. The sequenced sample consisted of peripheral blood. The receptor set was obtained from a woman aged 55-75 years with COVID-19, enrolled during active disease.

This chain uses TRBV19 with TRBJ2-1; TRBD2 aligns across 8 bases. Per the germline V gene, CDR1 is LNHDA and CDR2 is SQIVND (reference sequence). J gave up 9 bases and V 6 bases, and 7 bases lay outside the gene matches. There are 13 residues in the CDR3. CDR3 protein: CASSSGTSGEQFF. The CDR3 DNA sequence: TGTGCCAGTAGCTCCGGGACTAGTGGTGAGCAGTTCTTC.

The V gene is TRBV7-9, the J gene TRBJ2-5; 8 bases map to TRBD2. The J segment lost 1 base and the V segment lost 2 bases, leaving 6 bases of the junction unmatched. The germline CDR1 and CDR2 sequences are SEHNR and FQNEAQ (reference sequence). The CDR3 covers 16 residues. CDR3 DNA sequence: TGTGCCAGCAGCTTACAAACGGGGGGGCCCCAAGAGACCCAGTACTTC. The encoded protein is CASSLQTGGPQETQYF.

This clone was counted between two and nine times. V usage is TRBV11-1 and J usage is TRBJ2-3, with TRBD1 matching over 8 bases. The CDR3 contains 16 residues. Germline V lookup: CDR1 SGHAT, CDR2 FQDESV (reference sequence). V lost 1 base to trimming and J lost 3 bases; unmatched junction nucleotides: 6. This chain's CDR3 is CASSLGTGRITDTQYF. The CDR3 bases are TGTGCCAGCAGCTTAGGGACAGGGCGGATAACAGATACGCAGTATTTT.

J is TRBJ2-7 and V is TRBV7-2, with TRBD2 matching 8 bases. Germline CDR1 SGHTA, CDR2 FQGNSA. The V gene end was trimmed by 4 bases and the J gene end by 2 bases; junction bases not matched to a gene: 7. The CDR3 extends over 15 amino acids. The CDR3: CASSSRSGDTYEQYF. CDR3 DNA: TGTGCCAGCAGCTCCCGTAGCGGGGACACCTACGAGCAGTACTTC.

The chain carries TRBV19 and TRBJ2-2; perhaps TRBD1 as D (5 bases). Germline V gene data show CDR1 as LNHDA and CDR2 as SQIVND (reference sequence). CDR3 length: 14 amino acids. With 8 bases removed from V and 2 bases from J, the gap between germline ends came to 12 bases. CDR3 protein: CASDPGHNTGELFF. The CDR3 DNA is TGTGCCAGTGACCCCGGACATAACACCGGGGAGCTGTTTTTT.

The chain has TRBV19 and TRBJ2-1; D possibly corresponds to TRBD2 (5 bases). CDR3 size: 13 residues. The V gene lost 6 bases and the J gene lost 5 bases, with 11 bases spanning the gap. Germline-derived CDR1 and CDR2 are LNHDA and SQIVND (reference sequence). Written as DNA, the CDR3 is TGTGCCAGTAGGAGGGATACAGACAATGAGCAGTTCTTC. Protein product: CASRRDTDNEQFF.

V gene TRBV19 combines with J gene TRBJ2-2, with a tentative D call TRBD1 (6 bases). Germline assignment: CDR1 LNHDA and CDR2 SQIVND (reference sequence). V lost 7 bases and J lost 0, with 18 bases in between. CDR3 length equals 17 residues. CDR3 protein: CASMGAGLKPNTGELFF. CDR3 coding DNA: TGTGCCAGTATGGGGGCCGGTCTTAAACCGAACACCGGGGAGCTGTTTTTT.

This sequence joins TRBV6-5 and TRBJ2-3; possibly TRBD2 for D (6 bases). Germline values: CDR1 MNHEY, CDR2 SVGAGI. The germline V and J ends were trimmed by 6 bases and 6 bases, with 7 bases remaining between them. This CDR3 has 11 amino acids. CDR3 nucleotide sequence: TGTGCCAGCAGGCGGGGTGATACGCAGTATTTT. Protein product: CASRRGDTQYF.